The 11 T cell receptor beta chains presented below share a single source sample, sequenced in a study of identical twins. One entry per CDR3 protein results from TCRdb running MiXCR on the 5' RACE reads. The table shows 400,000 to 550,000 distinct CDR3 sequences, with approximately 24% occurring only once. The same data also went into a second study, on T cells expressing NK-cell markers.

Sequenced: CD4+ T cells sorted from blood. These receptor sequences come from a woman between 18 and 30 years old in good health.

This clonotype was seen many times. The gene calls are TRBV5-1 and TRBJ1-1, with 8 bases fitting TRBD1. With 6 bases clipped from V and 10 bases from J, the junction kept 17 bases outside the gene matches. Per germline, CDR1 SGHRS and CDR2 YFSETQ. The CDR3 spans 15 residues. Here the CDR3 DNA reads TGCGCCAGCACCGAGGCCGGGACAGGATTCGGGGGAGCTTTCTTT. This gives the protein CASTEAGTGFGGAFF.

There are a few counts of this clonotype. The CDR3 loop is CASSSPTGTGSNEQFF. Here the CDR3 DNA reads TGTGCCAGCAGCTCGCCCACCGGGACAGGGTCCAATGAGCAGTTCTTC. The V and J genes are TRBV5-6 and TRBJ2-1; the match to TRBD1 covers 9 bases. CDR1 and CDR2 from the germline V gene are SGHDT and YYEEEE. The CDR3 spans 16 residues. Unmatched junction bases numbered 10, after V lost 3 bases and J lost 6 bases.

The gene calls are TRBV20-1 and TRBJ2-3, with D possibly being TRBD1 or TRBD2 (6 bases each). V was cut by 3 bases and J by 5 bases, with 15 bases left in between. The CDR3 consists of 14 residues. Per germline, CDR1 DFQATT and CDR2 SNEGSKA (reference sequence). This CDR3 is CSASIRGRLDTQYF. The CDR3 region has the DNA TGCAGTGCTAGCATCCGGGGGCGTTTAGATACGCAGTATTTT.

This rearrangement joins TRBV3-1 to TRBJ2-7; D is possibly TRBD1 (6 bases). Per germline, CDR1 LGHDT and CDR2 YNNKEL (reference sequence). V lost 3 bases and J lost 3, with 21 bases in between. The CDR3 length is 17 residues. CDR3 nucleotides: TGTGCCAGCAGCCACGATGGGGGCGGGCGTTACTTCTACGAGCAGTACTTC. This gives the protein CASSHDGGGRYFYEQYF.

The V and J genes are TRBV19 and TRBJ2-1, with TRBD2 matching over 10 bases. The CDR3 length is 15 residues. CDR1 LNHDA and CDR2 SQIVND come from the germline V gene (reference sequence). With 3 bases clipped from V and 6 bases from J, the junction kept 5 bases outside the gene matches. The CDR3, as DNA: TGTGCCAGTAGTATGGCGGCTAGCGGGAGCAATGAGCAGTTCTTC. This sequence encodes CASSMAASGSNEQFF.

The CDR3 nucleotides are TGTGCCAGCAGGTCTGGGAGGGTTGGTGAAAAACTGTTTTTT. Its protein is CASRSGRVGEKLFF. The V and J genes are TRBV27 and TRBJ1-4; D uncertain. The CDR3 is made up of 14 amino acids. V lost 6 bases to trimming and J lost 7 bases, with 15 bases between them. The germline gives CDR1 MNHEY, CDR2 SMNVEV (reference sequence).

The rearrangement uses TRBV9 and TRBJ2-5; 11 nucleotides match TRBD2. The CDR3 is made up of 18 amino acids. Trimming removed 0 bases from V and 1 base from J; junction bases left unmatched: 8. Germline V gene lookup returns CDR1 SGDLS and CDR2 YYNGEE. The DNA of the CDR3 is TGTGCCAGCAGCGTAGGCGAAGGGGGGACTAGCGGCCAAGAGACCCAGTACTTC. Protein: CASSVGEGGTSGQETQYF.

The gene calls are TRBV20-1 and TRBJ2-3; D may be TRBD2 (6 bases). Looked up from germline, CDR1 is DFQATT and CDR2 is SNEGSKA (reference sequence). V lost 4 bases and J 10 bases, leaving 27 bases between the germline ends. The CDR3 covers 16 residues. The CDR3 DNA sequence: TGCAGTGCTACAAATCCCCGGGACTCTTCTGCGAATGCGCAGTATTTT. This sequence encodes CSATNPRDSSANAQYF.

This clonotype was seen more than once but under ten times. The chain carries TRBV12-5 and TRBJ2-3; D not resolved. The CDR3 has 13 amino acids. V shed 7 bases and J shed 0 bases, with 8 bases lying between them. Germline V gives CDR1 LGHNT, CDR2 FRNRAP. Written as DNA, the CDR3 is TGTGCTAGTGTCCCCTCTAGCACAGATACGCAGTATTTT. Translation: CASVPSSTDTQYF.

This clonotype was seen a few times. The chain links TRBV3-1 to TRBJ2-3; tentatively, D is TRBD1 or TRBD2 (5 bases each). Germline V lookup: CDR1 LGHDT, CDR2 YNNKEL (reference sequence). The ends were cut back, 4 bases at V and 4 bases at J, with 27 bases in the middle. The CDR3 sequence is 19 residues long. The CDR3 reads CASSPPRAGHTPAPDTQYF. The CDR3 nucleotides read TGTGCCAGCAGCCCGCCCAGGGCGGGCCATACCCCAGCACCAGATACGCAGTATTTT.

The J gene is TRBJ2-2, the V gene TRBV20-1; D gene uncertain. Germline assignment: CDR1 DFQATT and CDR2 SNEGSKA (reference sequence). The CDR3 extends over 14 amino acids. Trimming left V 6 bases short and J 2 bases short, with 13 bases between. CDR3 in amino acids: CSASQADNTGELFF. The CDR3 nucleotides read TGCAGTGCGTCTCAGGCGGATAACACCGGGGAGCTGTTTTTT.